A selection of T cell receptor beta chains follows, all from one sample in a study of T cell responses to AZD1222 COVID-19 vaccine. Generated by immunoSEQ multiplex PCR, the TCRdb table keeps only in-frame clones and is missing some. The table records around 140,000 clones, 80% to 95% of them present only once. Sequences were derived from peripheral blood, sampled on day 0 of AZD1222 vaccination. These receptors all come from an adult in good health. CDR3s include the opening cysteine and the closing phenylalanine or tryptophan. Fields, in order: V gene, clone size, J gene, D gene, CDR3 DNA, CDR3 protein. A D gene is named only where the DNA matches it firmly. Rows may omit the clone size; those that give it use once, few, many or a size class.

V: TRBV3-1/TRBV3-2; size: NA; J: TRBJ2-1; D: NA; DNA: TGTGCCAGCAGCCACCCTACCTACAATGAGCAGTTCTTC; CDR3: CASSHPTYNEQFF
V: TRBV19; size: NA; J: TRBJ1-5; D: NA; DNA: TGTGCCAGTAGTACACATCTTCGGGCTCTTGGGCAGCCCCAGCATTTT; CDR3: CASSTHLRALGQPQHF
V: TRBV3-1/TRBV3-2; size: NA; J: TRBJ2-7; D: TRBD1; DNA: TGTGCCAGCAGCCAAGGACAGGGCTTGCAGTACTTC; CDR3: CASSQGQGLQYF
V: TRBV5-1; size: once; J: TRBJ2-5; D: NA; DNA: TGCGCCAGCAGCCGGGACTTCCAAGAGACCCAGTACTTC; CDR3: CASSRDFQETQYF
V: TRBV6-5; size: NA; J: TRBJ1-1; D: TRBD1; DNA: TGTGCCAGCAGAGGGACAGGGGGCCTGAACACTGAAGCTTTCTTT; CDR3: CASRGTGGLNTEAFF
V: TRBV19; size: NA; J: TRBJ2-7; D: NA; DNA: TGTGCCAGTAGTCTTCAGGTTTCCTACGAGCAGTACTTC; CDR3: CASSLQVSYEQYF
V: TRBV19; size: NA; J: TRBJ2-2; D: TRBD1; DNA: TGTGCCAGTCCTTTACAGGGGGCGCGCACCGGGGAGCTGTTTTTT; CDR3: CASPLQGARTGELFF
V: TRBV9; size: NA; J: TRBJ2-1; D: NA; DNA: TGTGCCAGCAGCACCTCCGGGAATAGCTACAATGAGCAGTTCTTC; CDR3: CASSTSGNSYNEQFF
V: TRBV27; size: NA; J: TRBJ1-1; D: NA; DNA: TGTGCCAGCAATCCATCGGTGGGGCAGTTGTATCTTGAAGCTTTCTTT; CDR3: CASNPSVGQLYLEAFF
V: TRBV7-9; size: NA; J: TRBJ1-4; D: NA; DNA: TGTGCCAGCAGCTTACTCCCGGGGGAAAAACTGTTTTTT; CDR3: CASSLLPGEKLFF
V: TRBV10-3; size: NA; J: TRBJ2-7; D: TRBD1; DNA: TGTGCCATCAGGACCGGGACAGGGAACGTTTACGAGCAGTACTTC; CDR3: CAIRTGTGNVYEQYF
V: TRBV5-4; size: NA; J: TRBJ2-1; D: TRBD2; DNA: TGTGCCAGCAGCTTGGACCCTAGCGGGTCTAGCTCCTACAATGAGCAGTTCTTC; CDR3: CASSLDPSGSSSYNEQFF
V: TRBV6-5; size: NA; J: TRBJ2-7; D: NA; DNA: TGTGCCAGCAGTCCCACGGGGAATTACGAGCAGTACTTC; CDR3: CASSPTGNYEQYF
V: TRBV7-6; size: NA; J: TRBJ1-3; D: NA; DNA: TGTGCCAGCAGCTTAGGGACGGATTTCTCTGGAAACACCATATATTTT; CDR3: CASSLGTDFSGNTIYF
V: TRBV2; size: few; J: TRBJ1-6; D: NA; DNA: TGTGCCAGCAGTGAAATCCCGGGGACAAAATCACCCCTCCACTTT; CDR3: CASSEIPGTKSPLHF